This TCR beta chain was found in a study of blood T cell repertoires in COVID-19. Study at large: Material from acute and convalescent COVID-19 was sourced from the United States, Italy and Spain.

Assay: immunoSEQ multiplex PCR; the TCRdb copy retains only in-frame clones and omits some. The sample records approximately 190,000 clones, roughly 80% being singletons. This clone has a handful of counts. Germline V gene lookup returns CDR1 ENHRY and CDR2 SYGVKD. The V end was cut by 3 bases, the J end by 3 bases, with 9 bases between. The CDR3 covers 14 residues. The TCR comes from a man in his thirties or forties with active or convalescent COVID-19. The specimen was peripheral blood. The rearrangement joins TRBV10-3 to TRBJ1-3, with D possibly TRBD1 on 6 matching bases. The CDR3 coding sequence is TGTGCCATCAGTGAAGGCAGGGGTGGAAACACCATATATTTT. It codes for CAISEGRGGNTIYF.